This TCR beta chain came from a study of CD8 T cells in ankylosing spondylitis. This clonotype was observed a few times. Its antigen is unknown. Per the germline V gene, CDR1 is SEHNR and CDR2 is FQNEAQ (reference sequence). This CDR3 has 15 residues. V gave up 5 bases and J gave up 3 bases; unmatched junction bases: 5. Each CDR3 protein is one row after TCRdb ran MiXCR on the 5' RACE reads. Found here are approximately 500,000 distinct CDR3 sequences, roughly an eighth of them singletons; the top ten hold about 6.8%. Study-wide results and caveats: Made up of about eight highly homologous variants, a TCR beta motif appeared characteristic of ankylosing spondylitis blood.

The chain links TRBV7-9 to TRBJ1-4, with 8 nucleotides matching TRBD1. Sequencing used blood, either unsorted or a sorted T cell fraction (not recorded which). This clonotype was obtained from a male donor with ankylosing spondylitis. The DNA for the CDR3 is TGTGCCAGCAGCCAAGCGACAGGGGCTAATGAAAAACTGTTTTTT. Encoded protein: CASSQATGANEKLFF.